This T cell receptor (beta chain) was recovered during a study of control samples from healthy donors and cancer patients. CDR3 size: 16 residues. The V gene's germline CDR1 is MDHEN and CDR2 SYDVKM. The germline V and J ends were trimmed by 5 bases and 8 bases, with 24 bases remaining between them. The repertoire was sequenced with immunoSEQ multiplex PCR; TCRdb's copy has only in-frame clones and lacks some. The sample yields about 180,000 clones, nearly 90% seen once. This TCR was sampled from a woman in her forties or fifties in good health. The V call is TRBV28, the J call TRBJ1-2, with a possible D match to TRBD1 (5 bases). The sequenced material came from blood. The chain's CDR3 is CASSPPNPAGTQGYTF. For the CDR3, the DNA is TGTGCCAGCAGTCCCCCCAATCCGGCAGGGACCCAGGGCTACACCTTC.